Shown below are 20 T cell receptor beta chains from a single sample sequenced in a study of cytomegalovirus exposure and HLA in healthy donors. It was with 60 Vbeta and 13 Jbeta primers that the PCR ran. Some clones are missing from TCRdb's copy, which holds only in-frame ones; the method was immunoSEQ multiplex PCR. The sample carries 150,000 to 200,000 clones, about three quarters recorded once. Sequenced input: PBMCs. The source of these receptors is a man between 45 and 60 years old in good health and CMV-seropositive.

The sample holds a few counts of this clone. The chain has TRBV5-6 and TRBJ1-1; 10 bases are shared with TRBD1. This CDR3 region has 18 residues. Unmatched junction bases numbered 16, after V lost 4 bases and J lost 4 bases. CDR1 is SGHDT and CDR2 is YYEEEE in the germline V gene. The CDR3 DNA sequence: TGTGCCAGCAGCCTTGTGTGGGACAGGGGAGGTCGTAGCACTGAAGCTTTCTTT. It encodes CASSLVWDRGGRSTEAFF.

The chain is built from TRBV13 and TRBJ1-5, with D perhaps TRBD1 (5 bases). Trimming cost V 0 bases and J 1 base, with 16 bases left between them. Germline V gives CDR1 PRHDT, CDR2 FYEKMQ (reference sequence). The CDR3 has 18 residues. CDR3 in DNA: TGTGCCAGCAGCTTAGGCGGTCGGGGGGGAAGAAGCAATCAGCCCCAGCATTTT. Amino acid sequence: CASSLGGRGGRSNQPQHF.

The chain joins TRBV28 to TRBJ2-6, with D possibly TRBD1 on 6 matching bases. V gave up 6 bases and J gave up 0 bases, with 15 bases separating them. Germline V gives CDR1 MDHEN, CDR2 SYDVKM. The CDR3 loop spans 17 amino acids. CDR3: CASRPLTGYSGANVLTF. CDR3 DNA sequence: TGTGCCAGCAGACCTCTCACAGGGTACTCTGGGGCCAACGTCCTGACTTTC.

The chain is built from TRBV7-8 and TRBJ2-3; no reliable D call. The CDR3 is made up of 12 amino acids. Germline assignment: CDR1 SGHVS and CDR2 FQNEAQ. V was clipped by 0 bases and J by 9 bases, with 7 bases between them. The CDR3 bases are TGTGCCAGCAGCTTAGCGGAGATAACGCAGTATTTT. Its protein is CASSLAEITQYF.

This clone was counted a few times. The DNA of the CDR3 is TGTGCCACGGACCCGGGACAGCTGAACACTGAAGCTTTCTTT. As protein: CATDPGQLNTEAFF. The V gene is TRBV27, the J gene TRBJ1-1; 7 positions agree with TRBD1. The CDR3 length is 14 residues. Germline V gene data show CDR1 as MNHEY and CDR2 as SMNVEV (reference sequence). Unmatched junction bases numbered 8, after V lost 10 bases and J lost 0 bases.

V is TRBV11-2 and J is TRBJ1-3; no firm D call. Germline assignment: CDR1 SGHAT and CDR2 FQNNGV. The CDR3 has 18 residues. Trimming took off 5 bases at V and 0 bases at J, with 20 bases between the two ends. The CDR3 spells CASSQLPPFGDSGNTIYF. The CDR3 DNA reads TGTGCCAGCAGCCAACTCCCCCCGTTCGGGGACTCTGGAAACACCATATATTTT.

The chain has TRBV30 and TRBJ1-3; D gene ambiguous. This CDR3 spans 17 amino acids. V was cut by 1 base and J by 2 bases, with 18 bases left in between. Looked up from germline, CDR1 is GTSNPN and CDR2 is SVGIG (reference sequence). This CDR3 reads CAWSGMGLRETGNTIYF. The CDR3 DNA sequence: TGTGCCTGGAGTGGAATGGGTTTACGGGAAACTGGAAACACCATATATTTT.

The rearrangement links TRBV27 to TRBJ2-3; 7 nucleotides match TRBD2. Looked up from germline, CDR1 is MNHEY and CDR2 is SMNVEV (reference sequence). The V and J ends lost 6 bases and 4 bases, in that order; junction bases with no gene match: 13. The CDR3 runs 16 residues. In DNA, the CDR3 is TGTGCCAGCAGCCCCCCGCAGGGAGGGAGGGCAGATACGCAGTATTTT. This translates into CASSPPQGGRADTQYF.

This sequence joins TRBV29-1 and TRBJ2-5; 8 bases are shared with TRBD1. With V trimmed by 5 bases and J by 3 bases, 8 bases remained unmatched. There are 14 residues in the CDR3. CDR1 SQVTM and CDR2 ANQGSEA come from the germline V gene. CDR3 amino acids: CSVPQRTGKETQYF. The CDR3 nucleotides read TGCAGCGTTCCGCAAAGGACAGGGAAAGAGACCCAGTACTTC.

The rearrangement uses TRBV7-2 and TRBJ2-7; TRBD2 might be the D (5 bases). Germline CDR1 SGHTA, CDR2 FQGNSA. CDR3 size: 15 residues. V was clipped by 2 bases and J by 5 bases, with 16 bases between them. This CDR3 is CASSLPGGPIDEQYF. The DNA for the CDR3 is TGTGCCAGCAGCTTACCGGGCGGGCCCATCGACGAGCAGTACTTC.

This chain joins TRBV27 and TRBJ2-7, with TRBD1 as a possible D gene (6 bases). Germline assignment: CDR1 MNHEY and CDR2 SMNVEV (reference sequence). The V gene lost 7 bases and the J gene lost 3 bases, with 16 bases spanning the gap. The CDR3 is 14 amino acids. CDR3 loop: CASTFGQSIYEQYV. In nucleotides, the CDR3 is TGTGCCAGCACTTTTGGACAGTCCATCTACGAGCAGTACGTC.

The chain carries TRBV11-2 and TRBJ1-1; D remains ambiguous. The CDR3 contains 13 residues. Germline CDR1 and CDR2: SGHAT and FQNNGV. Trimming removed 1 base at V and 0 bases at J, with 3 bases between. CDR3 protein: CASSLVVNTEAFF. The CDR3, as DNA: TGTGCCAGCAGCTTAGTCGTGAACACTGAAGCTTTCTTT. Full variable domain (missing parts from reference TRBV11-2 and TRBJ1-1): EAGVAQSPRYKIIEKRQSVAFWCNPISGHATLYWYQQILGQGPKLLIQFQNNGVVDDSQLPKDRFSAERLKGVDSTLKIQPAKLEDSAVYLCASSLVVNTEAFFGQGTRLTVV.

The DNA of the CDR3 is TGCGCCAGCAGCTTGTTCGAGAGGGGGCGAGCAGATACGCAGTATTTT. This sequence encodes CASSLFERGRADTQYF. The chain recombines TRBV5-1 with TRBJ2-3, with TRBD1 matching over 7 bases. The J segment lost 4 bases and the V segment lost 1 base, leaving 9 bases of the junction unmatched. Germline lookup yields CDR1 SGHRS and CDR2 YFSETQ. CDR3 length equals 16 residues.

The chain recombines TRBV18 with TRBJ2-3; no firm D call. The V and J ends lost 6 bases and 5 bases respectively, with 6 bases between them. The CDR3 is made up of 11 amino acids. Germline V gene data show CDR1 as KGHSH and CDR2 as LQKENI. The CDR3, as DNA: TGTGCCAGCTCCCCGAGAGATACGCAGTATTTT. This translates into CASSPRDTQYF.

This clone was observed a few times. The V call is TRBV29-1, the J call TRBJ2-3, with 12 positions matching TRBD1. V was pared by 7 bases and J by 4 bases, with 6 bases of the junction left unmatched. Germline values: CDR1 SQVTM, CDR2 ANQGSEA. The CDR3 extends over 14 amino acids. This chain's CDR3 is CSASGTGGPDTQYF. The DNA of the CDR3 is TGCAGCGCATCCGGGACAGGGGGCCCAGATACGCAGTATTTT.

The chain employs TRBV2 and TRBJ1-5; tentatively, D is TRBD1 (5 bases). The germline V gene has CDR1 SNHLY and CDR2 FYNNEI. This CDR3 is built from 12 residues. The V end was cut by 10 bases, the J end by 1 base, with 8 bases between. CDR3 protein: CATRQSNQPQHF. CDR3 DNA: TGTGCCACCCGACAGAGCAATCAGCCCCAGCATTTT.

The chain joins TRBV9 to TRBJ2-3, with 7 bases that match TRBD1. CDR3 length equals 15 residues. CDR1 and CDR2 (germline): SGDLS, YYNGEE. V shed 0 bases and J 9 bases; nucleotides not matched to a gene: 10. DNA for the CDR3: TGTGCCAGCAGCGTAGACAGGGGCCTCATGCGGACGCAGTATTTT. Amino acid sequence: CASSVDRGLMRTQYF.

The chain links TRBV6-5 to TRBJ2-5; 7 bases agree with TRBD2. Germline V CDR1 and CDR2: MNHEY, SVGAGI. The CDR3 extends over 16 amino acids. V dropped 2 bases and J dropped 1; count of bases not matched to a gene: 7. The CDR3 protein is CASSYGGGRSQETQYF. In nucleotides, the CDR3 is TGTGCCAGCAGTTACGGGGGAGGGAGAAGCCAAGAGACCCAGTACTTC.

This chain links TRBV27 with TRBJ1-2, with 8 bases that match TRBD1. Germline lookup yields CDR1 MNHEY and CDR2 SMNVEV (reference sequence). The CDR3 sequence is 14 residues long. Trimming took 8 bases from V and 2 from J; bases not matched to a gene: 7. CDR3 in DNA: TGTGCCAGCCGAGCAGGGGGCGCGAACTATGGCTACACCTTC. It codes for CASRAGGANYGYTF.

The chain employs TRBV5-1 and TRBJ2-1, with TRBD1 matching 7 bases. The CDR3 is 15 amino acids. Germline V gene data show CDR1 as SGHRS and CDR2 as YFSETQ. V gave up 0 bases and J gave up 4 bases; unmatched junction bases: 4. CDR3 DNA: TGCGCCAGCAGCTTGGGGGGGACAGAGTACAATGAGCAGTTCTTC. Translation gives CASSLGGTEYNEQFF.